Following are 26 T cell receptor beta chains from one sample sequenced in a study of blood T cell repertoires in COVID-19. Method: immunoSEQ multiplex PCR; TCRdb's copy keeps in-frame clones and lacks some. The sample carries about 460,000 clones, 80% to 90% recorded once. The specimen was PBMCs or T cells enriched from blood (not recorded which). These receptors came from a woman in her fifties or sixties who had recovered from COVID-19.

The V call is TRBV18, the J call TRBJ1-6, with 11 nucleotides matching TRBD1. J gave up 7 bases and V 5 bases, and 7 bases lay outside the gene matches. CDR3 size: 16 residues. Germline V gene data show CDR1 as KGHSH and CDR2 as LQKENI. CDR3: CASSRGTGGSNSPLHF. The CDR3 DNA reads TGTGCCAGCTCAAGGGGGACAGGGGGTTCGAATTCACCCCTCCACTTT.

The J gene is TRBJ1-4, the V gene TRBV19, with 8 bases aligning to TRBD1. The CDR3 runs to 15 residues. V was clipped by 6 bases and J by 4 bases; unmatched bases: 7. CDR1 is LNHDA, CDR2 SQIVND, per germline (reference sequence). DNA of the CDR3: TGTGCCAGTAGGAGGACAGGGCTGATTAATGAAAAACTGTTTTTT. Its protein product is CASRRTGLINEKLFF.

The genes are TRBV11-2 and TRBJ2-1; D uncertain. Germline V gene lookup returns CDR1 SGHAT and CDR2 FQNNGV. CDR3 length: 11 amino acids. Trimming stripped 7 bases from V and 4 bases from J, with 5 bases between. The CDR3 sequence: CASTLYNEQFF. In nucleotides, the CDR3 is TGTGCCAGCACCCTATACAATGAGCAGTTCTTC.

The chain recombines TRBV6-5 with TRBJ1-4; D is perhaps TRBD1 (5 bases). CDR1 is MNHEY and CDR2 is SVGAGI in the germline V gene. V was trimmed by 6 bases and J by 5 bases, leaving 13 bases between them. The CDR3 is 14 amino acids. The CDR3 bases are TGTGCCAGCAGCCTAGGGGTCCCCAATGAAAAACTGTTTTTT. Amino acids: CASSLGVPNEKLFF.

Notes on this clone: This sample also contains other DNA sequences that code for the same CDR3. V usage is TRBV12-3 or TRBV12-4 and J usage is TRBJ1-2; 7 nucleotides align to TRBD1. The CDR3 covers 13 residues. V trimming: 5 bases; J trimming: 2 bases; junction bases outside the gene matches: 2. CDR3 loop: CASSLRGNYGYTF. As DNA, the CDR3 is TGTGCCAGCAGTCTCAGGGGGAACTATGGCTACACCTTC.

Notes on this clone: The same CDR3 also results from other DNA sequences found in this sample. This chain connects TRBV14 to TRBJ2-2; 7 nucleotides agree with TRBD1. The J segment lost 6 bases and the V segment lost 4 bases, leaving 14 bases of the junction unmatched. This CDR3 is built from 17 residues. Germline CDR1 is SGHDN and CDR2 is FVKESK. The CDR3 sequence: CASSPVYSGTVAGELFF. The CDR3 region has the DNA TGTGCCAGCAGCCCTGTCTATTCCGGGACAGTCGCCGGGGAGCTGTTTTTT.

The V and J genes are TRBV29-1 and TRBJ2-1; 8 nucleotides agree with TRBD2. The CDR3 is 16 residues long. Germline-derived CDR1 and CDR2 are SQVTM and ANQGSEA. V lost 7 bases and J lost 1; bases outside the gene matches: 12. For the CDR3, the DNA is TGCAGCGCCCGCCGGGGGGTAGCGGGGTCCTACAATGAGCAGTTCTTC. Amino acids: CSARRGVAGSYNEQFF.

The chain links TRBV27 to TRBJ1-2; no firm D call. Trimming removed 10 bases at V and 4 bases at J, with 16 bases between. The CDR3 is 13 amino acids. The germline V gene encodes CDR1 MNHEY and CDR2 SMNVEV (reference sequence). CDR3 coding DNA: TGTGCCAACCTCGAGGGTACTTGCTATGGCTACACCTTC. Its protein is CANLEGTCYGYTF.

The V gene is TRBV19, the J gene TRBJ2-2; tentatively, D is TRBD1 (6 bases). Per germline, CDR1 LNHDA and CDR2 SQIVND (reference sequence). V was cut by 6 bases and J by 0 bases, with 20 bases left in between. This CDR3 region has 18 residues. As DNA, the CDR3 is TGTGCCAGTAGATTGGGGTGGGGGCGCGGGTCGAACACCGGGGAGCTGTTTTTT. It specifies CASRLGWGRGSNTGELFF.

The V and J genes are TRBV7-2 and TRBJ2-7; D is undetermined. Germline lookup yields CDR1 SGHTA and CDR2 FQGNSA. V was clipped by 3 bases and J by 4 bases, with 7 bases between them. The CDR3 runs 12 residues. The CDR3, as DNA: TGTGCCAGCAGCTTGACCAGGTACGAGCAGTACTTC. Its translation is CASSLTRYEQYF.

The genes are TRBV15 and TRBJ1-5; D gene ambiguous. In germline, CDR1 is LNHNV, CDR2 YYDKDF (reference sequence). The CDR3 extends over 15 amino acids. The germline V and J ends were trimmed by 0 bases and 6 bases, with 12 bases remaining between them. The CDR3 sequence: CATSRDRGGSQPQHF. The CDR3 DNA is TGTGCCACCAGCAGAGATCGTGGCGGCAGTCAGCCCCAGCATTTT.

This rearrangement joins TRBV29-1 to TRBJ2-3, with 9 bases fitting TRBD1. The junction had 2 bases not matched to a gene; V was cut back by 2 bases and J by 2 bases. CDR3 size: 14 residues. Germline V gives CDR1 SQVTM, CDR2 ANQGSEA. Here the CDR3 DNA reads TGCAGCGTTGAAAGGGACAGGGTCACAGATACGCAGTATTTT. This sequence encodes CSVERDRVTDTQYF.

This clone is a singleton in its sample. This chain's CDR3 is CASSQEGLPTDTQYF. In DNA form, the CDR3 reads TGCGCCAGCAGCCAAGAGGGACTACCGACAGATACGCAGTATTTT. The genes are TRBV4-1 and TRBJ2-3; 7 bases fit TRBD2. Trimming took 0 bases from V and 3 from J; bases not matched to a gene: 3. CDR3 size: 15 residues. Germline CDR1 and CDR2: MGHRA and YSYEKL.

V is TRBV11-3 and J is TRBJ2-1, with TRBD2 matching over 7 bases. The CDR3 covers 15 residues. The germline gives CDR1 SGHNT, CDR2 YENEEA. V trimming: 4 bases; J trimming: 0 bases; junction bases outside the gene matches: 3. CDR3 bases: TGTGCCAGCAGCTCGACTAGCCCCTCCTACAATGAGCAGTTCTTC. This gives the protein CASSSTSPSYNEQFF.

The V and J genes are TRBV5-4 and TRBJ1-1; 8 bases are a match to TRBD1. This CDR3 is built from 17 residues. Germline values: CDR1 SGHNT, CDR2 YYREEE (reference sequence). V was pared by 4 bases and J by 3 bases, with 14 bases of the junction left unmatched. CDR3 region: CASSLGQGTFQDTEAFF. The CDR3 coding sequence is TGTGCCAGCAGCCTCGGACAGGGAACCTTCCAGGACACTGAAGCTTTCTTT.

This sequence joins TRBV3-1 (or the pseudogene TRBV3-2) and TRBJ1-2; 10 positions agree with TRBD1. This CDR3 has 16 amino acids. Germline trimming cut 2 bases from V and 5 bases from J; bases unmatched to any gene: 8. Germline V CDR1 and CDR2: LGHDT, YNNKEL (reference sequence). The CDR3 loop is CASSQLTGTGAYGYTF. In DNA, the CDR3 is TGTGCCAGCAGCCAACTGACCGGGACAGGGGCTTATGGCTACACCTTC.

The CDR3 coding sequence is TGTGCCAGCAGTTACGGGGGCAGCAATCAGCCCCAGCATTTT. As protein: CASSYGGSNQPQHF. The V gene is TRBV6-5, the J gene TRBJ1-5; D is possibly TRBD1 (6 bases). Deletions cut 2 bases from V and 1 base from J, with 6 bases between. The V gene's germline CDR1 is MNHEY and CDR2 SVGAGI. The CDR3 length is 14 residues.

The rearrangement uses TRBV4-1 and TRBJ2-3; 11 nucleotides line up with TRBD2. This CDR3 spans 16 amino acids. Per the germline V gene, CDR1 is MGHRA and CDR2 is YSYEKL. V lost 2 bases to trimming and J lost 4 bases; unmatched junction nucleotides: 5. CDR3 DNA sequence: TGCGCCAGCAGCCAACGCCTAGCGGGGGGCTCAGATACGCAGTATTTT. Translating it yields CASSQRLAGGSDTQYF.

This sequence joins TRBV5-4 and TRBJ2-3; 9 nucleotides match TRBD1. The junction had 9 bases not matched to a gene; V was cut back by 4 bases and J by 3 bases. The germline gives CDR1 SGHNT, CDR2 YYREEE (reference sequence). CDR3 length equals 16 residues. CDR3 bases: TGTGCCAGCAGCCCTAAGGACAGGGGCCAGACAGATACGCAGTATTTT. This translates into CASSPKDRGQTDTQYF.

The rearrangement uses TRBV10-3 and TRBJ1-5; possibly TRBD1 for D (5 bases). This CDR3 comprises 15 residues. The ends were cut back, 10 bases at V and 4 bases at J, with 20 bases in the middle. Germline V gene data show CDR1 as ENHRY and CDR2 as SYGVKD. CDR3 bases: TGTGCCACCCTCGACAGTGCAGGGACTAATCAGCCCCAGCATTTT. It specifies CATLDSAGTNQPQHF.

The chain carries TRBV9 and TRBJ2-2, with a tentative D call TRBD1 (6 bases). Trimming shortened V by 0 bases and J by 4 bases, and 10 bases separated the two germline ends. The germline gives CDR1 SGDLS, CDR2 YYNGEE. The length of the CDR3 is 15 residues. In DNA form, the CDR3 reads TGTGCCAGCAGCGTAGGATTGGGGGCCACCGGGGAGCTGTTTTTT. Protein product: CASSVGLGATGELFF.

The CDR3 nucleotides read TGTGCCAGCAGTTCGACAGACTATGGCTACACCTTC. Translation gives CASSSTDYGYTF. V is TRBV6-2 or TRBV6-3 and J is TRBJ1-2, with a tentative D call TRBD1 (5 bases). The CDR3 consists of 12 residues. Trimming left V 4 bases short and J 3 bases short, with 6 bases between. The germline CDR1 and CDR2 sequences are MNHEY and SVGEGT.

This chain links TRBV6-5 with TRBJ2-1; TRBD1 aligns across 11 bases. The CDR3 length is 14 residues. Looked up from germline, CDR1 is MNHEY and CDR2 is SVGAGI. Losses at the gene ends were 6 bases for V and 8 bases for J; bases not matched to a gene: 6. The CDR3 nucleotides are TGTGCCAGCAGATGGACAGGGGGCACATATGAGCAGTTCTTC. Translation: CASRWTGGTYEQFF.

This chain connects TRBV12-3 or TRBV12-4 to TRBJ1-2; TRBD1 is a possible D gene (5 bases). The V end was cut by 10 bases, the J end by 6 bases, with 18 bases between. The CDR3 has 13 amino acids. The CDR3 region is CATDPWGRDGYTF. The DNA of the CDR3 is TGTGCCACCGACCCTTGGGGCAGGGATGGCTACACCTTC.

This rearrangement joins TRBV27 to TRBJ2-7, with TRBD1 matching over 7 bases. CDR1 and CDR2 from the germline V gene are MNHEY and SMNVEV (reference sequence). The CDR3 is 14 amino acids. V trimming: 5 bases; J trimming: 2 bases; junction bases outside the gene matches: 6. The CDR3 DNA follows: TGTGCCAGCAGTCCCCTGGGGACAGCCTACGAGCAGTACTTC. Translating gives CASSPLGTAYEQYF.

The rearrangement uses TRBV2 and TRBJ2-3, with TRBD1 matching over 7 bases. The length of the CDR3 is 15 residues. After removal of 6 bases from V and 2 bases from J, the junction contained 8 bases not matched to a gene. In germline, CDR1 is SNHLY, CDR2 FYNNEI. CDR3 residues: CASRQRGQTTDTQYF. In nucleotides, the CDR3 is TGTGCCAGCAGGCAACGGGGACAGACCACAGATACGCAGTATTTT.